This T cell receptor beta chain is drawn from a study of cytomegalovirus exposure and HLA in healthy donors (TCRdb year 2017). Background for the entire study: A later analysis indicated that the 95 to 150 validation repertoires were generated on the platform also employed for the 650 to 850 repertoires of the first cohort. To predict cytomegalovirus infection status, the study combined high-throughput TCR immunosequencing, statistical association of individual TCRs with disease status, and machine learning. Along with the approximately 670-subject first cohort, a separate validation cohort of 120 different subjects was used. The aim of the study was to test whether cataloging public T cell receptors could identify signatures of past pathogen exposure. Broad study findings and their caveats: A later analysis lacked HLA typing for the validation cohort, so it scored co-occurrence in that cohort across all 110 or so repertoires. The classifier was reported to diagnose cytomegalovirus status with high specificity and sensitivity in both the original cohort and the validation cohort. Most TCR sequences were seen in very few donors, while some public TCRs were found in many individuals. In a later analysis, TCRs clustered in the first cohort were found to also tend to co-occur in the roughly 110 validation repertoires, with approximately 94% of cluster scores above 0. The authors suggested that the approach could potentially be extended to other disease states and immunological phenotypes. In vitro tests confirmed that three of the cytomegalovirus-associated TCR beta chains recognize cytomegalovirus antigens. The study gave a list of 150 to 200 TCR beta chains associated with cytomegalovirus.

Separate from the approximately 670-subject first cohort, the validation cohort of 95 to 150 subjects was the group to which the donors belonged. Including the terminal cysteine and phenylalanine, the CDR3 comprises 16 residues. Kept here is only the CDR3 DNA, which spans 48 bases and is read in frame from base 1. The germline V gene supplies CDR1 SGHDT and CDR2 YYEEEE. V loses 1 base of germline sequence and J loses 4 bases, and the interval between the two ends is 16 bases. Comments on this clone: The clone's antigen remains unknown. No qualities accompany the bases; no much larger clone lies one base away.

Preparation of the library involved the immunoSEQ multiplex PCR assay. In the paper's pipeline: A statistical classification framework was built to diagnose cytomegalovirus status from the catalog of TCR beta chain sequences. TCRdb holds this immuneACCESS table with in-frame rearrangements only. Some clones are missing; in checked studies, unresolved V genes explain under half, and the rest has no known cause. The DNA was the basis for D and trimming; V, J and clone size are from that table. For this sample the table gives about 120,000 clones, of which more than 75% were detected only once. Of the sample, roughly 1.9% is held by the ten largest clones.

Recombination joined TRBV5-6 with TRBJ2-3; 5 matching bases give a weak D call of TRBD2. The receptor comes from a woman in her twenties or thirties in good health and CMV-seronegative. Sequencing input: PBMCs. In nucleotides, the sequence is TGTGCCAGCAGCTTGTGGTCCGGGAACCCAGCAGATACGCAGTATTTT. Its product reads: CASSLWSGNPADTQYF. Full variable domain (CDR3 extended with the reference TRBV5-6 and TRBJ2-3 proteins): DAGVTQSPTHLIKTRGQQVTLRCSPKSGHDTVSWYQQALGQGPQFIFQYYEEEERQRGNFPDRFSGHQFPNYSSELNVNALLLGDSALYLCASSLWSGNPADTQYFGPGTRLTVL.